A single sample gave rise to the 19 T cell receptor beta chains below, sequenced in a study of Ad26.COV2.S vaccination and SARS-CoV-2 variants. The treatment was: over 15 received Ad26.COV2.S at low or high dose, single or two shots; five or six received placebo; per-sample allocation not given. The study sampled participants on day 63 after the first vaccine or placebo injection. Data came from immunoSEQ multiplex PCR; TCRdb stores just in-frame clones and leaves some out. The sample carries roughly 420,000 clones, approximately 87% recorded once. The sample consisted of peripheral blood, taken in a trial of Ad26.COV2.S vaccine versus placebo. Receptors were obtained from a person between 18 and 65 years old who received the Ad26.COV2.S COVID-19 vaccine or a placebo.

The rearrangement uses TRBV10-2 and TRBJ2-7, with D possibly TRBD1 on 6 matching bases. The length of the CDR3 is 13 residues. CDR1 is WSHSY, CDR2 SAAADI, per germline. V was shortened by 5 bases and J by 2 bases, with 10 bases between the two germline ends. This chain's CDR3 is CASSKDSTYEQYF. In DNA, the CDR3 is TGCGCCAGCAGTAAGGACAGTACCTACGAGCAGTACTTC.

CDR3 sequence reads: CASSTHRGANTGELFF. CDR3 sequence (DNA): TGTGCCAGCAGTACCCACAGGGGGGCGAACACCGGGGAGCTGTTTTTT. This chain uses TRBV28 with TRBJ2-2; TRBD1 matches 8 bases. V was pared by 5 bases and J by 0 bases, with 5 bases of the junction left unmatched. Germline-derived CDR1 and CDR2 are MDHEN and SYDVKM. CDR3 length equals 16 residues.

This chain uses TRBV4-1 with TRBJ1-2; D unclear. The CDR3 consists of 12 residues. V shed 2 bases and J shed 2 bases, with 3 bases lying between them. CDR1 and CDR2 from the germline V gene are MGHRA and YSYEKL. The CDR3 DNA follows: TGCGCCAGCAGCCAACAGAACTATGGCTACACCTTC. The encoded protein is CASSQQNYGYTF.

This clone is a singleton in its sample. The chain uses TRBV12-3 or TRBV12-4 and TRBJ2-1; the D is unclear. The V and J ends lost 1 base and 12 bases respectively, with 10 bases between them. This CDR3 is 12 amino acids long. In DNA, the CDR3 is TGTGCCAGCAGTTTAGGACCCTCGGGGCAGTTCTTC. It encodes CASSLGPSGQFF.

J is TRBJ1-6 and V is TRBV5-4; 7 positions match TRBD1. V shed 4 bases, J shed 1 base, and the junction held 5 bases outside the gene matches. CDR1 SGHNT and CDR2 YYREEE come from the germline V gene (reference sequence). The CDR3 sequence is 16 residues long. The CDR3 region is CASSRRGESYNSPLHF. For the CDR3, the DNA is TGTGCCAGCAGCCGCAGGGGGGAATCCTATAATTCACCCCTCCACTTT. Combining the CDR3 with reference TRBV5-4 and TRBJ1-6 gives the whole variable domain ETGVTQSPTHLIKTRGQQVTLRCSSQSGHNTVSWYQQALGQGPQFIFQYYREEENGRGNFPPRFSGLQFPNYSSELNVNALELDDSALYLCASSRRGESYNSPLHFGNGTRLTVT.

This clone occurred a few times. The chain employs TRBV6-1 and TRBJ1-2; D remains unclear. Germline V gene data show CDR1 as MNHNS and CDR2 as SASEGT. The CDR3 is made up of 14 amino acids. The germline V and J ends were trimmed by 3 bases and 6 bases, with 14 bases remaining between them. CDR3 bases: TGTGCCAGCAGTGATTTACCCAGTGTGGATGGCTACACCTTC. Translation gives CASSDLPSVDGYTF.

The chain is built from TRBV5-1 and TRBJ1-1; 9 bases align to TRBD1. Germline-derived CDR1 and CDR2 are SGHRS and YFSETQ. Trimming took 3 bases from V and 4 from J; bases not matched to a gene: 7. There are 15 residues in the CDR3. The CDR3 loop is CASSSQTGGSTEAFF. For the CDR3, the DNA is TGCGCCAGCAGCTCTCAGACAGGGGGGAGCACTGAAGCTTTCTTT.

The CDR3: CASSLVRVSSSPLHF. CDR3 DNA: TGTGCCAGCAGTTTAGTGAGGGTATCTAGTTCACCCCTCCACTTT. The chain joins TRBV28 to TRBJ1-6; D uncertain. This CDR3 is built from 15 residues. The germline V and J ends were trimmed by 2 bases and 9 bases, with 14 bases remaining between them. The germline V gene has CDR1 MDHEN and CDR2 SYDVKM.

The V call is TRBV19, the J call TRBJ1-5; D not certain. Trimming stripped 6 bases from V and 3 bases from J, with 12 bases between. CDR3 length equals 14 residues. Germline V gene data show CDR1 as LNHDA and CDR2 as SQIVND (reference sequence). CDR3 coding DNA: TGTGCCAGTAGGAGACAAGGGCTCAATCAGCCCCAGCATTTT. Protein product: CASRRQGLNQPQHF.

The chain has TRBV4-1 and TRBJ2-5; D not resolved. The CDR3 sequence is 13 residues long. Germline V gives CDR1 MGHRA, CDR2 YSYEKL. Deletions cut 4 bases from V and 5 bases from J, with 11 bases between. This CDR3 is CASSLSHYETQYF. In nucleotides, the CDR3 is TGCGCCAGCAGCCTCTCACATTACGAGACCCAGTACTTC.

This rearrangement joins TRBV5-1 to TRBJ2-7; D perhaps matches TRBD1 (6 bases). Germline V gene lookup returns CDR1 SGHRS and CDR2 YFSETQ. This CDR3 comprises 14 residues. Between the trimmed V and J ends, which lost 0 bases and 2 bases, there was a span of 9 bases. The CDR3, as DNA: TGCGCCAGCAGCTTGGGCAGGGGACCCTACGAGCAGTACTTC. Residues: CASSLGRGPYEQYF.

The chain couples TRBV5-6 to TRBJ1-1, with a weak D call TRBD1 (6 bases). There are 16 residues in the CDR3. In germline, CDR1 is SGHDT, CDR2 YYEEEE. Trimming cost V 4 bases and J 7 bases, with 23 bases left between them. In DNA, the CDR3 is TGTGCCAGCAGCGCGGGGCCTTCGGGGGCGGAGGTTGAAGCTTTCTTT. This encodes CASSAGPSGAEVEAFF.

In nucleotides, the CDR3 is TGTGCCAGCAGGGGGGGACTTCCACCCTACAATGAGCAGTTCTTC. It encodes CASRGGLPPYNEQFF. The rearrangement uses TRBV7-9 and TRBJ2-1, with D possibly TRBD2 on 6 matching bases. The CDR3 is 15 amino acids. Deletions cut 6 bases from V and 2 bases from J, with 14 bases between. Germline assignment: CDR1 SEHNR and CDR2 FQNEAQ (reference sequence).

The V gene is TRBV2, the J gene TRBJ2-3; perhaps TRBD1 as D (5 bases). The CDR3 contains 16 residues. V dropped 5 bases and J dropped 0 bases, with 15 bases sitting between them. Germline loops: CDR1 SNHLY, CDR2 FYNNEI. The CDR3 sequence: CASSMDSTVSTDTQYF. CDR3 DNA: TGTGCCAGCAGTATGGATTCGACAGTAAGCACAGATACGCAGTATTTT.

The chain recombines TRBV4-1 with TRBJ2-3; 13 nucleotides align to TRBD2. With V trimmed by 3 bases and J by 5 bases, 8 bases remained unmatched. Germline CDR1 MGHRA, CDR2 YSYEKL. This CDR3 is built from 17 residues. DNA of the CDR3: TGCGCCAGCAGCCAGACAATACTAGCGGGGGGGGTAGATACGCAGTATTTT. Translated, it gives CASSQTILAGGVDTQYF.

The chain has TRBV30 and TRBJ2-7; D is tentatively TRBD1 or TRBD2 (5 bases each). V lost 3 bases, J lost 5 bases, and 11 bases lay in between. CDR1 is GTSNPN, CDR2 SVGIG, per germline (reference sequence). The CDR3 length is 12 residues. The CDR3 DNA reads as TGTGCCTGGAGAGGGGACCCGCACGAGCAGTACTTC. The encoded protein is CAWRGDPHEQYF. The variable domain in full, with the rest retrieved from reference TRBV30 and TRBJ2-7, is SQTIHQWPATLVQPVGSPLSLECTVEGTSNPNLYWYRQAAGRGLQLLFYSVGIGQISSEVPQNLSASRPQDRQFILSSKKLLLSDSGFYLCAWRGDPHEQYFGPGTRLTVT.

The chain employs TRBV4-3 and TRBJ2-3, with 12 bases identical to TRBD2. The CDR3 consists of 18 residues. V gave up 0 bases and J gave up 7 bases; unmatched junction bases: 11. CDR1 and CDR2 (germline): LGHNA, YSLEER. Here the CDR3 DNA reads TGCGCCAGCAGCCAAGATACCCTAGCGGGGGGGCCGGTTTATACGCAGTATTTT. Residues: CASSQDTLAGGPVYTQYF.

This clone was seen a single time. This chain uses TRBV3-1 (or the pseudogene TRBV3-2) with TRBJ2-7; TRBD1 matches 10 bases. V shed 3 bases and J 2 bases; nucleotides not matched to a gene: 4. CDR1 is LGHDT, CDR2 YNNKEL, per germline (reference sequence). This CDR3 region has 15 residues. The CDR3 DNA is TGTGCCAGCAGCCAGAGGGGACAGGGGCCCTACGAGCAGTACTTC. Its translation: CASSQRGQGPYEQYF.

The chain combines TRBV6-6 with TRBJ2-3; TRBD2 is a possible D gene (6 bases). The CDR3 loop spans 15 amino acids. CDR1 and CDR2 (germline): MNHNY, SVGAGI (reference sequence). V was shortened by 0 bases and J by 0 bases, with 7 bases between the two germline ends. CDR3 nucleotide sequence: TGTGCCAGCAGTTACTCCGGGACTAGCACAGATACGCAGTATTTT. Amino acids: CASSYSGTSTDTQYF.